Below, 12 T cell receptor beta chains from the same sample are listed, as sequenced in a study of T cell responses to AZD1222 COVID-19 vaccine. Method: immunoSEQ multiplex PCR; TCRdb's copy keeps in-frame clones and lacks some. The table has more than 120,000 clones, approximately 89% seen once. The sample consisted of peripheral blood, taken 28 days after the second AZD1222 dose. The receptors come from an adult who received the AZD1222 COVID-19 vaccine.

This rearrangement joins TRBV6-2 or TRBV6-3 to TRBJ2-5; D gene ambiguous. The CDR3 is 15 residues long. V was shortened by 2 bases and J by 2 bases, with 12 bases between the two germline ends. CDR1 and CDR2 from the germline V gene are MNHEY and SVGEGT. The CDR3 DNA follows: TGTGCCAGCAGTTACGGTGGCGTGGGACAAGAGACCCAGTACTTC. Its translation is CASSYGGVGQETQYF.

The rearrangement uses TRBV2 and TRBJ1-6, with 8 bases aligning to TRBD1. Germline V gene lookup returns CDR1 SNHLY and CDR2 FYNNEI. CDR3 length: 13 residues. V trimming: 8 bases; J trimming: 6 bases; junction bases outside the gene matches: 3. The CDR3: CASRTGLNSPLHF. The CDR3 DNA sequence: TGTGCCAGCCGGACAGGGCTTAATTCACCCCTCCACTTT.

This chain uses TRBV9 with TRBJ2-5, with 7 bases identical to TRBD2. CDR1 and CDR2 (germline): SGDLS, YYNGEE. With V trimmed by 0 bases and J by 5 bases, 7 bases remained unmatched. The CDR3 runs 15 residues. DNA for the CDR3: TGTGCCAGCAGCGTAGACGGGGCGGGAGTGGAGACCCAGTACTTC. Its protein product is CASSVDGAGVETQYF. Based on the CDR3 plus reference TRBV9 and TRBJ2-5, the full variable domain is DSGVTQTPKHLITATGQRVTLRCSPRSGDLSVYWYQQSLDQGLQFLIQYYNGEERAKGNILERFSAQQFPDLHSELNLSSLELGDSALYFCASSVDGAGVETQYFGPGTRLLVL.

In this sample, this clone turned up once. The V call is TRBV2, the J call TRBJ1-5; possibly TRBD1 for D (5 bases). The germline CDR1 and CDR2 sequences are SNHLY and FYNNEI. V dropped 4 bases and J dropped 0 bases, with 13 bases sitting between them. CDR3 size: 16 residues. CDR3 in DNA: TGTGCCAGCAGTGCAGGGAGGGGTAATAGCAATCAGCCCCAGCATTTT. Its translation: CASSAGRGNSNQPQHF.

The chain carries TRBV6-1 and TRBJ1-5, with 7 positions matching TRBD1. V was pared by 1 base and J by 8 bases, with 5 bases of the junction left unmatched. This CDR3 spans 14 amino acids. Germline V gives CDR1 MNHNS, CDR2 SASEGT. CDR3 sequence reads: CASSEGTGLKPQHF. CDR3 bases: TGTGCCAGCAGTGAAGGGACAGGCCTAAAGCCCCAGCATTTT.

The chain recombines TRBV11-1 with TRBJ2-5; the D call may be TRBD1 or TRBD2 (5 bases each). Germline V lookup: CDR1 SGHAT, CDR2 FQDESV (reference sequence). Trimming shortened V by 1 base and J by 2 bases, and 14 bases separated the two germline ends. This CDR3 is built from 16 residues. The CDR3 protein is CASSLGQTGLQETQYF. CDR3 sequence (DNA): TGTGCCAGCAGCTTAGGGCAGACGGGGCTTCAAGAGACCCAGTACTTC.

In the case of this clone: Additional DNA sequences in this sample encode the identical CDR3. The chain has TRBV11-3 and TRBJ2-2; no reliable D call. Trimming took off 1 base at V and 5 bases at J, with 5 bases between the two ends. This CDR3 has 13 residues. Germline V gene data show CDR1 as SGHNT and CDR2 as YENEEA. The CDR3, as DNA: TGTGCCAGCAGCTTAGGGGGTACCGGGGAGCTGTTTTTT. Translation: CASSLGGTGELFF.

The chain links TRBV15 to TRBJ2-3; perhaps TRBD2 as D (6 bases). V was cut by 5 bases and J by 8 bases, with 20 bases left in between. Per germline, CDR1 LNHNV and CDR2 YYDKDF (reference sequence). The CDR3 covers 15 residues. Here the CDR3 reads CATSPLGGRNGTQYF. CDR3 in DNA: TGTGCCACCAGCCCGCTCGGAGGGAGGAATGGTACGCAGTATTTT.

V and J are TRBV6-1 and TRBJ1-6, with D possibly matching TRBD1 (6 bases). Trimming removed 4 bases from V and 3 bases from J, with 19 bases in between. Germline CDR1 is MNHNS and CDR2 is SASEGT. The CDR3 is 18 residues long. CDR3 protein: CASSADRIDDYYNSPLHF. CDR3 sequence (DNA): TGTGCCAGCAGTGCCGACAGGATCGACGACTACTATAATTCACCCCTCCACTTT.

The chain couples TRBV6-2 or TRBV6-3 to TRBJ1-1; tentatively, D is TRBD1 (6 bases). The CDR3 totals 14 residues. Germline CDR1 MNHEY, CDR2 SVGEGT. Trimming took 6 bases from V and 5 from J, leaving 16 bases between them. CDR3 nucleotides: TGTGCCAGCAGCAAACAGGGATGGAGTACTGAAGCTTTCTTT. It yields the protein CASSKQGWSTEAFF.

This chain connects TRBV28 to TRBJ2-7; 9 nucleotides align to TRBD1. There are 14 residues in the CDR3. Trimming at V came to 2 bases and at J to 4 bases, leaving 3 bases not matched to a gene. Germline CDR1 reads MDHEN; CDR2 reads SYDVKM. The DNA of the CDR3 is TGTGCCAGCAGTTTAGGGACAGGGAATTACGAGCAGTACTTC. Its translation: CASSLGTGNYEQYF.

The genes are TRBV28 and TRBJ2-3; D is undetermined. Germline values: CDR1 MDHEN, CDR2 SYDVKM. The CDR3 has 13 amino acids. V lost 8 bases and J 2 bases, leaving 11 bases between the germline ends. In DNA, the CDR3 is TGTGCCAGCCTTCTGAGGTTCACAGATACGCAGTATTTT. Translated: CASLLRFTDTQYF. The variable domain in full, with the rest retrieved from reference TRBV28 and TRBJ2-3, is DVKVTQSSRYLVKRTGEKVFLECVQDMDHENMFWYRQDPGLGLRLIYFSYDVKMKEKGDIPEGYSVSREKKERFSLILESASTNQTSMYLCASLLRFTDTQYFGPGTRLTVL.